The 4 T cell receptor beta chains below were found in one sample sequenced in a study of cytomegalovirus exposure and HLA in healthy donors. Use of 60 Vbeta and 13 Jbeta primers characterized the PCR. Repertoires were generated with immunoSEQ multiplex PCR, while TCRdb's copy carries only in-frame clones and drops some. The sample yields 90,000 to 120,000 clones, about 80% seen once. The sample taken for sequencing was PBMCs. These receptors came from a female donor in good health and CMV-seropositive.

The gene calls are TRBV5-1 and TRBJ2-1; 9 bases fit TRBD2. V gave up 3 bases and J gave up 8 bases; unmatched junction bases: 6. This CDR3 has 14 amino acids. Germline lookup yields CDR1 SGHRS and CDR2 YFSETQ. The chain's CDR3 is CASSSTAGGYEQFF. The CDR3 DNA reads TGCGCCAGCAGCTCAACGGCGGGAGGGTATGAGCAGTTCTTC.

V is TRBV7-3 and J is TRBJ2-2; 12 bases match TRBD2. V dropped 2 bases and J dropped 6; count of bases not matched to a gene: 4. Germline V gene lookup returns CDR1 SGHTA and CDR2 FQGTGA. The CDR3 has 16 amino acids. The CDR3 loop reads CASSLQASGRAGELFF. CDR3 nucleotide sequence: TGTGCCAGCAGCTTACAGGCTAGCGGGAGGGCCGGGGAGCTGTTTTTT.

The chain is built from TRBV30 and TRBJ1-5; D remains ambiguous. With 5 bases removed from V and 7 bases from J, the gap between germline ends came to 12 bases. Germline-derived CDR1 and CDR2 are GTSNPN and SVGIG (reference sequence). CDR3 length: 12 residues. CDR3 DNA sequence: TGTGCCTGGTCCCAGGTAAACCAGCCCCAGCATTTT. This gives the protein CAWSQVNQPQHF.

The chain links TRBV5-1 to TRBJ2-5; D call uncertain. This CDR3 region has 13 residues. CDR1 is SGHRS, CDR2 YFSETQ, per germline. Trimming removed 2 bases from V and 0 bases from J, with 5 bases in between. The chain's CDR3 is CASSLLYQETQYF. CDR3 nucleotide sequence: TGCGCCAGCAGCTTACTGTACCAAGAGACCCAGTACTTC. The whole variable domain, filled in from reference TRBV5-1 and TRBJ2-5, reads KAGVTQTPRYLIKTRGQQVTLSCSPISGHRSVSWYQQTPGQGLQFLFEYFSETQRNKGNFPGRFSGRQFSNSRSEMNVSTLELGDSALYLCASSLLYQETQYFGPGTRLLVL.